Following are 14 T cell receptor beta chains from one sample sequenced in a study of identical twins. A single record per CDR3 protein comes from TCRdb applying MiXCR to the 5' RACE reads. The profile covers 1.5 million to 2 million distinct CDR3 sequences, with around a third appearing a single time and around 0.3% taken by the ten largest. The sequenced sample consisted of cord blood. The receptors derive from a newborn girl in good health.

This chain joins TRBV9 and TRBJ1-2; unclear D gene. The germline gives CDR1 SGDLS, CDR2 YYNGEE. Trimming cost V 3 bases and J 4 bases, with 10 bases left between them. The CDR3 length is 13 residues. CDR3 loop: CASSGGGLYGYTF. CDR3 bases: TGTGCCAGCAGCGGGGGAGGACTCTATGGCTACACCTTC.

J is TRBJ2-5 and V is TRBV2; 10 bases are a match to TRBD2. Germline V gene lookup returns CDR1 SNHLY and CDR2 FYNNEI. The CDR3 totals 16 residues. Trimming took 7 bases from V and 11 from J; bases not matched to a gene: 19. The CDR3 DNA follows: TGTGCCAGCACTTCTAGCGGGAGCTCAGGTTACAATGAGCAGTACTTC. Its translation: CASTSSGSSGYNEQYF.

The rearrangement joins TRBV6-1 to TRBJ2-3; D perhaps matches TRBD1 (5 bases). Germline values: CDR1 MNHNS, CDR2 SASEGT. This CDR3 region has 13 residues. V lost 2 bases and J lost 6, with 9 bases in between. The CDR3 spells CASSERYRDTQYF. For the CDR3, the DNA is TGTGCCAGCAGTGAACGATACAGGGATACGCAGTATTTT.

In this sample, this clonotype turned up a few times. The chain joins TRBV9 to TRBJ2-3, with 8 bases fitting TRBD2. CDR1 is SGDLS, CDR2 YYNGEE, per germline. V was clipped by 4 bases and J by 2 bases; unmatched bases: 6. This CDR3 spans 15 amino acids. The CDR3 sequence: CASSWTGGHTDTQYF. In nucleotides, the CDR3 is TGTGCCAGCAGCTGGACGGGGGGGCACACAGATACGCAGTATTTT.

The chain has TRBV5-8 and TRBJ2-5, with 9 nucleotides matching TRBD2. Trimming cost V 0 bases and J 11 bases; bases outside gene matches: 8. The germline V gene has CDR1 SGHTS and CDR2 YDEGEE. The CDR3 consists of 14 residues. CDR3 in DNA: TGTGCCAGCAGCTTGGGACTAGCGGTTAATGAGCAGTACTTC. It encodes CASSLGLAVNEQYF.

The DNA for the CDR3 is TGTGCCAGCAGCCCGGTGAGTCGCCAAGAGACCCAGTACTTC. It encodes CASSPVSRQETQYF. The chain links TRBV11-2 to TRBJ2-5; D call uncertain. Germline CDR1 is SGHAT and CDR2 is FQNNGV. The V end lost 5 bases, the J end lost 1 base, and 11 bases lay between the germline ends. The CDR3 is 14 residues long. Based on the CDR3 plus reference TRBV11-2 and TRBJ2-5, the full variable domain is EAGVAQSPRYKIIEKRQSVAFWCNPISGHATLYWYQQILGQGPKLLIQFQNNGVVDDSQLPKDRFSAERLKGVDSTLKIQPAKLEDSAVYLCASSPVSRQETQYFGPGTRLLVL.

The chain has TRBV7-8 and TRBJ1-1; tentative D call: TRBD1 (5 bases). Germline V gives CDR1 SGHVS, CDR2 FQNEAQ. This CDR3 spans 14 amino acids. Trimming cost V 7 bases and J 1 base, with 13 bases left between them. This CDR3 reads CASTPDTPNTEAFF. The CDR3, as DNA: TGTGCCAGCACCCCGGACACTCCGAACACTGAAGCTTTCTTT.

The rearrangement links TRBV20-1 to TRBJ2-4; D is possibly TRBD1 or TRBD2 (5 bases each). Deletions cut 6 bases from V and 13 bases from J, with 19 bases between. This CDR3 is built from 12 residues. The germline V gene encodes CDR1 DFQATT and CDR2 SNEGSKA (reference sequence). CDR3 region: CSAINWGRGQYF. The CDR3 DNA is TGCAGTGCAATAAACTGGGGGAGAGGGCAGTACTTC.

This clonotype has just a few counts. This may be a read error, as it is one base from a much larger clone. This rearrangement joins TRBV5-1 to TRBJ1-5; maybe TRBD1 (5 bases). CDR3 size: 13 residues. Looked up from germline, CDR1 is SGHRS and CDR2 is YFSETQ. The CDR3 reads CASSLVQGQPQHF. CDR3 coding DNA: TGTGCCAGCAGTTTAGTGCAGGGTCAGCCCCAGCATTTT.

There are many counts of this clonotype. V is TRBV29-1 and J is TRBJ2-4; TRBD2 agrees at 10 bases. The CDR3 runs to 14 residues. V dropped 3 bases and J dropped 6; count of bases not matched to a gene: 5. Germline V gene data show CDR1 as SQVTM and CDR2 as ANQGSEA. Written as DNA, the CDR3 is TGCAGCGTTGAGGACAGCGGGGGGGGAAACATTCAGTACTTC. Protein sequence: CSVEDSGGGNIQYF.

V usage is TRBV4-2 and J usage is TRBJ2-1, with TRBD2 matching over 12 bases. The CDR3 sequence is 17 residues long. The V and J ends lost 2 bases and 3 bases, in that order; junction bases with no gene match: 5. Per germline, CDR1 LGHNA and CDR2 YNFKEQ. CDR3 in amino acids: CASSQSSGRAVYNEQFF. The CDR3 DNA reads as TGTGCCAGCAGCCAATCTAGCGGGAGGGCGGTCTACAATGAGCAGTTCTTC.

This clonotype was found many times. The chain combines TRBV28 with TRBJ2-4; possibly TRBD1 for D (6 bases). The CDR3 extends over 15 amino acids. V was shortened by 3 bases and J by 1 base, with 10 bases between the two germline ends. The V gene's germline CDR1 is MDHEN and CDR2 SYDVKM. Here the CDR3 DNA reads TGTGCCAGCAGTTTCCGCGACAGGGCCAAAAACATTCAGTACTTC. Translation: CASSFRDRAKNIQYF.

This rearrangement joins TRBV12-3 or TRBV12-4 to TRBJ2-7, with D possibly matching TRBD2 (6 bases). Trimming left V 9 bases short and J 4 bases short, with 22 bases between. The CDR3 runs 15 residues. The chain's CDR3 is CASSAAGSPKYEQYF. The CDR3 region has the DNA TGTGCCAGTTCGGCCGCGGGATCTCCGAAGTACGAGCAGTACTTC.

The sample holds a few counts of this clonotype. DNA of the CDR3: TGCGCCAGCAGCCAAGGCGGGACTGTTAATCAGCCCCAGCATTTT. It translates to CASSQGGTVNQPQHF. This rearrangement joins TRBV4-1 to TRBJ1-5; the D gene is possibly TRBD1 (5 bases). The CDR3 length is 15 residues. Germline loops: CDR1 MGHRA, CDR2 YSYEKL. The V end was cut by 1 base, the J end by 4 bases, with 11 bases between.